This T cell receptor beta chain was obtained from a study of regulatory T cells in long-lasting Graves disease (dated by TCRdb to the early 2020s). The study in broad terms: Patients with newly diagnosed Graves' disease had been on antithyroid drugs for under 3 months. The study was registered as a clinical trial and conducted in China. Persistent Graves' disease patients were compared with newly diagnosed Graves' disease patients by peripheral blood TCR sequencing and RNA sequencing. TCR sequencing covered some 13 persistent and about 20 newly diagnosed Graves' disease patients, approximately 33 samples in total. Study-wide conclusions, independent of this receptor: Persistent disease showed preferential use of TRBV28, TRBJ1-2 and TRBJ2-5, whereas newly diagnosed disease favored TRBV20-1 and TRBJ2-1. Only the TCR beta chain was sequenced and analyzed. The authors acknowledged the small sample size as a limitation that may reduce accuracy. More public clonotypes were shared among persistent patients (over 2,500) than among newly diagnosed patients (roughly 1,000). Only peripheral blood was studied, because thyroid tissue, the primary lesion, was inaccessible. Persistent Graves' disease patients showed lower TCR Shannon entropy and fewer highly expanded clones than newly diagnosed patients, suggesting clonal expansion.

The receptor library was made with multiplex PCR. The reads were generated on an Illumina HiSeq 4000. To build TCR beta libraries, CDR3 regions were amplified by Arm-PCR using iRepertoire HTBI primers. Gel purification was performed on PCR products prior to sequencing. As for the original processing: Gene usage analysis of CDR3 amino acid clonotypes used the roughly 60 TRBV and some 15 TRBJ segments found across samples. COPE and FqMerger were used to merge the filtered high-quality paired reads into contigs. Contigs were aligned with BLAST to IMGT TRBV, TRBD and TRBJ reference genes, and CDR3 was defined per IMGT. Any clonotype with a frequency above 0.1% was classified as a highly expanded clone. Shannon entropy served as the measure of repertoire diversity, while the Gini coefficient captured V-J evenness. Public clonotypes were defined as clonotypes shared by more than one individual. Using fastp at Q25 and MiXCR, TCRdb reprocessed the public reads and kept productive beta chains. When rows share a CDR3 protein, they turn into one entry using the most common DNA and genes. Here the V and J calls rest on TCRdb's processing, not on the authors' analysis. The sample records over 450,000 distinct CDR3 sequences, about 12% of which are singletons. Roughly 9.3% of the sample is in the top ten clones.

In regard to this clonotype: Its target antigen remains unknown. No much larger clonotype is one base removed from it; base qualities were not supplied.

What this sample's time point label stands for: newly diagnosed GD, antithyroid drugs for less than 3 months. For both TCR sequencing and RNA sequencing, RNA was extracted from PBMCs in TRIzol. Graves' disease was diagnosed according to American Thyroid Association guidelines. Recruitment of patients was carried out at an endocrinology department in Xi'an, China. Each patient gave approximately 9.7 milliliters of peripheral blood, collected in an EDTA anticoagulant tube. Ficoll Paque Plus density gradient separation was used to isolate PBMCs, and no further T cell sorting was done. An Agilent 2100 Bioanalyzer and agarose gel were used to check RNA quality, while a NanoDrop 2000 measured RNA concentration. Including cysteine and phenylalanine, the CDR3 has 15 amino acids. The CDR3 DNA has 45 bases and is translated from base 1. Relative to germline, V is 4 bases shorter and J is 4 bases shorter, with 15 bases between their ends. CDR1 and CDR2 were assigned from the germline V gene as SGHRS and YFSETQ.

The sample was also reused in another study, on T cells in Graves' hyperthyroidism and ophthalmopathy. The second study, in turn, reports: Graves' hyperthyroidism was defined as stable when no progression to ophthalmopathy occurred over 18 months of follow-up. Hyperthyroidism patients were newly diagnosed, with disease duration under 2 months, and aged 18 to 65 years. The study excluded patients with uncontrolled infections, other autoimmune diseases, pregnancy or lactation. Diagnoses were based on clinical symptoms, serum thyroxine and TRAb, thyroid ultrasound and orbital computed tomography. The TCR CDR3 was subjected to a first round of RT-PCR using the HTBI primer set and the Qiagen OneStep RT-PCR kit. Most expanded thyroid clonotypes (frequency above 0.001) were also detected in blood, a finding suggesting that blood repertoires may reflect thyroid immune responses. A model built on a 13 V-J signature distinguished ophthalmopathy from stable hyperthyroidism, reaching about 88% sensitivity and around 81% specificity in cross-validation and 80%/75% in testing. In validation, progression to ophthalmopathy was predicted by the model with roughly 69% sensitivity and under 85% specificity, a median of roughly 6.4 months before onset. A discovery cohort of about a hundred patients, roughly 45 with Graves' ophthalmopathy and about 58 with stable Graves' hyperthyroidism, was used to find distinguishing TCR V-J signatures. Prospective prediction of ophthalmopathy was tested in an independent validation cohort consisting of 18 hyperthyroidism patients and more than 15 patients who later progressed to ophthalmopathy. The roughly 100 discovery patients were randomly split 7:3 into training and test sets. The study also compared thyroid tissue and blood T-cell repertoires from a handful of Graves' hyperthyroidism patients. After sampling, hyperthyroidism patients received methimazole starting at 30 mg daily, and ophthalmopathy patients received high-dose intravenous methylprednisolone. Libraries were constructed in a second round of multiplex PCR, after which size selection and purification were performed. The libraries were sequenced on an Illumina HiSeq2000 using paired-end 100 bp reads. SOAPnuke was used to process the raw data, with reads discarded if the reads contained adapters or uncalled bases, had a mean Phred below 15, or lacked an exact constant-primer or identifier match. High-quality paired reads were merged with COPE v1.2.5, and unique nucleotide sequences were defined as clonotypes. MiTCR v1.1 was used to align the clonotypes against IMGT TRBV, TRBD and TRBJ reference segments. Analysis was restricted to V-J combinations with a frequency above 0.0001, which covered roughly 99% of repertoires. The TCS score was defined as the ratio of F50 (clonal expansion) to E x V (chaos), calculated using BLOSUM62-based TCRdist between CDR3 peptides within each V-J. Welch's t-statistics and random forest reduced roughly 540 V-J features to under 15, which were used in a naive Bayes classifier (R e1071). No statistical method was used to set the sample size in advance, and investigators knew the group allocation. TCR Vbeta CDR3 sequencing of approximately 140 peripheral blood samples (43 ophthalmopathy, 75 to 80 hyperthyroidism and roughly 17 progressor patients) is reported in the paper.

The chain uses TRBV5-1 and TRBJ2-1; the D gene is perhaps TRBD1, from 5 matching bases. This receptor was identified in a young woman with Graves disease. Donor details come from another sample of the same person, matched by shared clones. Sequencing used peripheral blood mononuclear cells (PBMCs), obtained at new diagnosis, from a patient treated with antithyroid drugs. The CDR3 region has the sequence CASSLDGQLYNEQFF. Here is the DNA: TGCGCCAGCAGCCTAGACGGACAATTATACAATGAGCAGTTCTTC. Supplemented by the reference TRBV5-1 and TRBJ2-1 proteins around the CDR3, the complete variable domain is KAGVTQTPRYLIKTRGQQVTLSCSPISGHRSVSWYQQTPGQGLQFLFEYFSETQRNKGNFPGRFSGRQFSNSRSEMNVSTLELGDSALYLCASSLDGQLYNEQFFGPGTRLTVL.